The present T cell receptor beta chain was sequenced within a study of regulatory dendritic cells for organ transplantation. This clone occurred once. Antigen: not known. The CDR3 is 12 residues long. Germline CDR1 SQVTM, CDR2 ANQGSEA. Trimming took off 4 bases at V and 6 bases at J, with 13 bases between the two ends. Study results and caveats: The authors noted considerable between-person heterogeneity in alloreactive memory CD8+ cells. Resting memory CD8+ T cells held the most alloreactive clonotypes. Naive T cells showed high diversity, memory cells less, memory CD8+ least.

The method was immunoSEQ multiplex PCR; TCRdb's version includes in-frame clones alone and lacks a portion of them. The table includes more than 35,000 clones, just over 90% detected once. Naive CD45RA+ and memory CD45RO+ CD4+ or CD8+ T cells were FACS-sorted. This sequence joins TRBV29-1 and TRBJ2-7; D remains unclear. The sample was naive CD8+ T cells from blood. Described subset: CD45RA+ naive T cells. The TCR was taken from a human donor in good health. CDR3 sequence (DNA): TGCAGCGTTGGGCTCTCCTCGCCCGAGCAGTACTTC. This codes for CSVGLSSPEQYF.